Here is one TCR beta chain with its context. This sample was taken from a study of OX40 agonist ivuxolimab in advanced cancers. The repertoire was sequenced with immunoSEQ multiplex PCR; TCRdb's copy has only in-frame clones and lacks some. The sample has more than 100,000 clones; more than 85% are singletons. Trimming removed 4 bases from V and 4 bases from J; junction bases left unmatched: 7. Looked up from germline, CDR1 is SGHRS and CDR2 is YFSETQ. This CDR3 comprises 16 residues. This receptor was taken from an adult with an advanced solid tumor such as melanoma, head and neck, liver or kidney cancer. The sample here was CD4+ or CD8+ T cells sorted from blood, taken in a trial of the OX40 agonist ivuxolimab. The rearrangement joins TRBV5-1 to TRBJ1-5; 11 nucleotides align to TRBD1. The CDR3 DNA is TGCGCCAGCAGCCCGGAGGGACAGGGGGGGAATCAGCCCCAGCATTTT. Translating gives CASSPEGQGGNQPQHF.